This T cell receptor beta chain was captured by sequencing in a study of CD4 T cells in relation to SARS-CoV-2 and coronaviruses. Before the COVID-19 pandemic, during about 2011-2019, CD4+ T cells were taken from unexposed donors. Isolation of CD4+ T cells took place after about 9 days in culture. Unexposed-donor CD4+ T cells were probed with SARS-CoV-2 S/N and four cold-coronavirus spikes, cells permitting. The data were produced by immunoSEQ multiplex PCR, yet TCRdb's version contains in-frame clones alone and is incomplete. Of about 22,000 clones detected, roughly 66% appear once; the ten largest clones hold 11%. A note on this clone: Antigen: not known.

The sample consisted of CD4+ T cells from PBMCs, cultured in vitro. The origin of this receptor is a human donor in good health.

The CDR3 is CASSLNPSGVTNYGYTF. CDR3 in DNA: TGTGCCAGCAGCTTAAACCCCTCTGGGGTGACTAACTATGGCTACACCTTC. The genes are TRBV7-2 and TRBJ1-2, with no clear D. The CDR3 is 17 residues long. Trimming pared 2 bases from V and 0 bases from J, leaving 16 bases between. CDR1 and CDR2 (germline): SGHTA, FQGNSA. The variable domain in full, with the rest retrieved from reference TRBV7-2 and TRBJ1-2, is GAGVSQSPSNKVTEKGKDVELRCDPISGHTALYWYRQSLGQGLEFLIYFQGNSAPDKSGLPSDRFSAERTGGSVSTLTIQRTQQEDSAVYLCASSLNPSGVTNYGYTFGSGTRLTVV.